The 25 T cell receptor beta chains reported below all come from one sample, sequenced in a study of preoperative IRX-2 immunotherapy in early breast cancer. Libraries were prepared by immunoSEQ multiplex PCR; TCRdb keeps only in-frame clonotypes and omits some of them. The table records about 42,000 clones, 60% to 85% of them present only once. Treatment indicated: preoperative locoregional IRX-2 cytokine immunotherapy. Specimen: tumor tissue, collected after IRX-2 immunotherapy. The receptor set was obtained from a human donor with breast cancer.

The genes are TRBV18 and TRBJ2-7, with TRBD1 as a possible D gene (6 bases). Trimming took off 5 bases at V and 3 bases at J, with 11 bases between the two ends. Looked up from germline, CDR1 is KGHSH and CDR2 is LQKENI. This CDR3 has 13 residues. The CDR3 DNA sequence: TGTGCCAGCTCAGCGCGACAGGTCTACGAGCAGTACTTC. Amino acids: CASSARQVYEQYF.

The chain is built from TRBV6-8 and TRBJ2-3; D is unresolved. The CDR3 length is 17 residues. Per the germline V gene, CDR1 is MNHGY and CDR2 is SAAAGT. The germline V and J ends were trimmed by 2 bases and 3 bases, with 18 bases remaining between them. This CDR3 is CASSYGSRSPRTDTQYF. The CDR3 nucleotides are TGTGCCAGCAGTTACGGGTCCAGGTCACCGAGAACAGATACGCAGTATTTT.

This clone was counted once. CDR3 sequence reads: CASSPQGRSYTGELFF. The CDR3 coding sequence is TGTGCCAGCAGCCCGCAGGGCAGGAGCTACACCGGGGAGCTGTTTTTT. The chain combines TRBV7-5 with TRBJ2-2; the table calls TRBD1, which could not be checked here. TRBV7-5 is described as a pseudogene. This CDR3 is 16 amino acids long.

The chain employs TRBV11-3 and TRBJ2-7; 8 positions match TRBD2. CDR3 length: 14 amino acids. Germline V gives CDR1 SGHNT, CDR2 YENEEA. After removal of 3 bases from V and 4 bases from J, the junction contained 5 bases not matched to a gene. CDR3 residues: CASSFGGGPYEQYF. CDR3 DNA sequence: TGTGCCAGCAGCTTCGGCGGGGGGCCATACGAGCAGTACTTC. The full variable domain, rest sourced from reference TRBV11-3 and TRBJ2-7, is EAGVVQSPRYKIIEKKQPVAFWCNPISGHNTLYWYLQNLGQGPELLIRYENEEAVDDSQLPKDRFSAERLKGVDSTLKIQPAELGDSAVYLCASSFGGGPYEQYFGPGTRLTVT.

This clone was counted once. This chain joins TRBV5-1 and TRBJ1-2; TRBD1 matches 9 bases. V dropped 4 bases and J dropped 6; count of bases not matched to a gene: 10. The germline V gene has CDR1 SGHRS and CDR2 YFSETQ. This CDR3 comprises 15 residues. This chain's CDR3 is CASSQQGAVPHGYTF. CDR3 DNA: TGCGCCAGCAGCCAACAGGGGGCCGTACCCCATGGCTACACCTTC.

The chain uses TRBV7-7 and TRBJ2-3, with 8 bases that match TRBD2. Germline CDR1 SSHAT, CDR2 FNYEAQ (reference sequence). This CDR3 has 16 residues. V was clipped by 5 bases and J by 4 bases; unmatched bases: 11. DNA of the CDR3: TGTGCCAGCAGCACGAGAGGGGCGGGGGGTCCAGATACGCAGTATTTT. This translates into CASSTRGAGGPDTQYF.

CDR3 amino acids: CASSLGLAVTGELFF. Here the CDR3 DNA reads TGTGCCAGCAGCTTGGGGCTAGCGGTAACCGGGGAGCTGTTTTTT. This chain uses TRBV11-3 with TRBJ2-2; 7 bases match TRBD2. This CDR3 spans 15 amino acids. Germline CDR1 reads SGHNT; CDR2 reads YENEEA. The V gene end was trimmed by 3 bases and the J gene end by 5 bases; junction bases not matched to a gene: 6.

This rearrangement joins TRBV11-3 to TRBJ2-1; TRBD1 matches 10 bases. With V trimmed by 3 bases and J by 7 bases, 3 bases remained unmatched. Germline CDR1 SGHNT, CDR2 YENEEA. The CDR3 is made up of 14 amino acids. CDR3 amino acids: CASSLTGGRNEQFF. In DNA form, the CDR3 reads TGTGCCAGCAGCTTGACAGGGGGCAGAAATGAGCAGTTCTTC.

The genes are TRBV5-1 and TRBJ2-1, with TRBD2 matching over 7 bases. The CDR3 extends over 15 amino acids. The junction had 11 bases not matched to a gene; V was cut back by 5 bases and J by 6 bases. Germline CDR1 SGHRS, CDR2 YFSETQ. CDR3 residues: CASRGGSGFTNEQFF. CDR3 nucleotide sequence: TGCGCCAGCAGGGGCGGGAGCGGGTTTACCAATGAGCAGTTCTTC.

CDR3 loop: CASVFTTGASSGNTIYF. The CDR3 DNA is TGTGCCAGTGTTTTCACGACAGGGGCGAGCTCTGGAAACACCATATATTTT. This chain joins TRBV19 and TRBJ1-3; 8 nucleotides line up with TRBD1. CDR1 is LNHDA and CDR2 is SQIVND in the germline V gene (reference sequence). The V and J ends lost 8 bases and 0 bases, in that order; junction bases with no gene match: 12. The CDR3 consists of 17 residues.

The chain is built from TRBV5-1 and TRBJ2-1; D is possibly TRBD1 or TRBD2 (6 bases each). The CDR3 length is 15 residues. Per the germline V gene, CDR1 is SGHRS and CDR2 is YFSETQ. Between the trimmed V and J ends, which lost 0 bases and 4 bases, there was a span of 11 bases. CDR3 sequence: CASSLAGAAYNEQFF. The CDR3 bases are TGCGCCAGCAGCTTGGCGGGGGCAGCGTACAATGAGCAGTTCTTC.

This clone was detected a few times. The rearrangement joins TRBV6-8 to TRBJ2-7, with D possibly matching TRBD2 (6 bases). The CDR3 is made up of 15 amino acids. V shed 6 bases and J shed 0 bases, with 15 bases lying between them. Germline values: CDR1 MNHGY, CDR2 SAAAGT. The CDR3 DNA is TGTGCCAGCAGGCGGGACTCGTTGAGCTCCTACGAGCAGTACTTC. Encoded protein: CASRRDSLSSYEQYF.

The chain joins TRBV19 to TRBJ2-3, with D perhaps assigned TRBD1 or TRBD2 (6 bases each). In germline, CDR1 is LNHDA, CDR2 SQIVND (reference sequence). V was trimmed by 0 bases and J by 12 bases, leaving 16 bases between them. This CDR3 spans 14 amino acids. The CDR3 sequence is CASSIEGSWGAQYF. The CDR3 DNA sequence: TGTGCCAGTAGTATAGAAGGGAGTTGGGGGGCCCAGTATTTT.

This sequence joins TRBV19 and TRBJ1-3; 7 positions match TRBD1. J lost 0 bases, V lost 6 bases, and 11 bases had no gene match. CDR1 LNHDA and CDR2 SQIVND come from the germline V gene (reference sequence). CDR3 length: 17 amino acids. In nucleotides, the CDR3 is TGTGCCAGTAGAACCCCGGGACAGCACTCCTCTGGAAACACCATATATTTT. This sequence encodes CASRTPGQHSSGNTIYF.

By share, this clone ranks as medium-sized (0.01 to 0.1%). V usage is TRBV11-3 and J usage is TRBJ2-3, with 7 bases aligning to TRBD1. The V gene end was trimmed by 3 bases and the J gene end by 0 bases; junction bases not matched to a gene: 3. The germline V gene has CDR1 SGHNT and CDR2 YENEEA. CDR3 size: 15 residues. The CDR3 DNA follows: TGTGCCAGCAGCTTGACGGGACAGAGCACAGATACGCAGTATTTT. It encodes CASSLTGQSTDTQYF.

The V gene is TRBV23-1, the J gene TRBJ2-7, with 9 nucleotides matching TRBD1. TRBV23-1 is filed as an ORF, its function uncertain. The CDR3 sequence is 13 residues long. After removal of 6 bases from V and 5 bases from J, the junction contained 5 bases not matched to a gene. The CDR3 region is CASSKGQGDEQYF. The CDR3 DNA is TGCGCCAGCAGCAAGGGACAGGGTGACGAGCAGTACTTC.

The rearrangement joins TRBV6-8 to TRBJ2-7; tentative D call: TRBD2 (5 bases). The germline V and J ends were trimmed by 10 bases and 0 bases, with 22 bases remaining between them. CDR1 and CDR2 from the germline V gene are MNHGY and SAAAGT. The CDR3 is made up of 16 amino acids. CDR3 region: CAISLASGASSYEQYF. The CDR3 bases are TGTGCCATCAGCCTAGCCAGCGGAGCCAGCTCCTACGAGCAGTACTTC.

This sequence joins TRBV5-1 and TRBJ2-5; the D is unclear. V dropped 6 bases and J dropped 1 base, with 16 bases sitting between them. Germline V lookup: CDR1 SGHRS, CDR2 YFSETQ. The CDR3 spans 15 residues. The CDR3, as DNA: TGCGCCAGCACCCAATCCTTTAGGGTCCAAGAGACCCAGTACTTC. Amino acids: CASTQSFRVQETQYF.

V and J are TRBV5-1 and TRBJ2-7; D could derive from TRBD1 or TRBD2 (5 bases each). This CDR3 is 17 amino acids long. Trimming took off 4 bases at V and 3 bases at J, with 23 bases between the two ends. Germline V gene sequence: CDR1 SGHRS, CDR2 YFSETQ. CDR3 in DNA: TGCGCCAGCAGCCGGACTCAGGGTGTTGAGGTGGGCTACGAGCAGTACTTC. Protein: CASSRTQGVEVGYEQYF.

This chain links TRBV15 with TRBJ2-2; D assignment may be TRBD1 or TRBD2 (6 bases each). From germline, CDR1 is LNHNV and CDR2 YYDKDF (reference sequence). Trimming pared 3 bases from V and 6 bases from J, leaving 11 bases between. The CDR3 has 14 amino acids. The CDR3 sequence: CATSREEGAGELFF. The DNA for the CDR3 is TGTGCCACCAGCAGGGAGGAGGGGGCCGGGGAGCTGTTTTTT. The full variable domain, its missing parts supplied by reference TRBV15 and TRBJ2-2, is DAMVIQNPRYQVTQFGKPVTLSCSQTLNHNVMYWYQQKSSQAPKLLFHYYDKDFNNEADTPDNFQSRRPNTSFCFLDIRSPGLGDTAMYLCATSREEGAGELFFGEGSRLTVL.

The chain carries TRBV11-3 and TRBJ2-1, with TRBD2 identical over 10 bases. This CDR3 region has 19 residues. Per germline, CDR1 SGHNT and CDR2 YENEEA. Trimming removed 5 bases from V and 0 bases from J; junction bases left unmatched: 13. The CDR3 protein is CASSRGLAPFESSYNEQFF. CDR3 nucleotide sequence: TGTGCCAGCAGCAGGGGACTAGCGCCTTTCGAGAGCTCCTACAATGAGCAGTTCTTC.

This chain connects TRBV11-3 to TRBJ2-7; 7 bases fit TRBD2. Germline V CDR1 and CDR2: SGHNT, YENEEA. The CDR3 has 20 amino acids. V shed 0 bases, J shed 3 bases, and the junction held 20 bases outside the gene matches. CDR3 amino acids: CASSLDIGPGSGIKFYEQYF. CDR3 in DNA: TGTGCCAGCAGCTTAGATATCGGCCCCGGGAGCGGGATCAAGTTCTACGAGCAGTACTTC.

This sequence joins TRBV5-1 and TRBJ1-3; 11 bases align to TRBD1. The CDR3 totals 15 residues. Germline trimming cut 4 bases from V and 2 bases from J; bases unmatched to any gene: 2. The germline CDR1 and CDR2 sequences are SGHRS and YFSETQ. CDR3 protein: CASSRTGGAGNTIYF. The CDR3 DNA reads TGCGCCAGCAGCCGGACAGGGGGCGCTGGAAACACCATATATTTT.

This chain uses TRBV15 with TRBJ1-2, with 12 bases identical to TRBD1. After removal of 1 base from V and 5 bases from J, the junction contained 5 bases not matched to a gene. The CDR3 has 16 residues. Germline V CDR1 and CDR2: LNHNV, YYDKDF (reference sequence). The CDR3 sequence: CATSRGGGQGAYGYTF. CDR3 coding DNA: TGTGCCACCAGCAGAGGTGGGGGACAGGGGGCTTATGGCTACACCTTC.

The rearrangement uses TRBV19 and TRBJ2-3, with D tentatively TRBD2 (7 bases). Deletions cut 3 bases from V and 3 bases from J, with 13 bases between. CDR1 LNHDA and CDR2 SQIVND come from the germline V gene (reference sequence). The CDR3 consists of 15 residues. CDR3 DNA: TGTGCCAGTAGTATGGGGGGGGCGATGACAGATACGCAGTATTTT. This codes for CASSMGGAMTDTQYF.